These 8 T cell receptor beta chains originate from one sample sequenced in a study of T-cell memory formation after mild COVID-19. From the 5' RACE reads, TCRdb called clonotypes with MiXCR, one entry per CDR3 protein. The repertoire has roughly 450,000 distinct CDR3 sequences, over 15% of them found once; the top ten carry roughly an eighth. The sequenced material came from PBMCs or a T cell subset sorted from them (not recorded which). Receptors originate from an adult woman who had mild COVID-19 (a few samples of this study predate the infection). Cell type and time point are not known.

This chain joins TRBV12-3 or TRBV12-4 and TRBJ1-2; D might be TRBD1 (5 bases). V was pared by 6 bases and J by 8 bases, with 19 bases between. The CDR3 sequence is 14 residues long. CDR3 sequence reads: CASRRFGGDRGYTF. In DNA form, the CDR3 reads TGTGCCAGCAGGAGGTTTGGAGGGGATCGAGGCTACACCTTC.

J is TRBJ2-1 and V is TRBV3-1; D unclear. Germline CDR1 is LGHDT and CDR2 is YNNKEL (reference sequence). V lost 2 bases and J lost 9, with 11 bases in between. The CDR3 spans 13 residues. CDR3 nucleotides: TGTGCCAGCAGCCAAACCGATCATCTTGAGCAGTTCTTC. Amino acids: CASSQTDHLEQFF.

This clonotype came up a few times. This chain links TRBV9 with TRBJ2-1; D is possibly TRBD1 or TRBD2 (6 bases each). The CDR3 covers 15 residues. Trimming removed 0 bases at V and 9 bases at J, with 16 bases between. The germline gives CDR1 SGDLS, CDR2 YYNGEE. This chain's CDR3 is CASSVVGGKEGEQFF. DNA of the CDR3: TGTGCCAGCAGCGTAGTAGGGGGGAAGGAGGGTGAGCAGTTCTTC.

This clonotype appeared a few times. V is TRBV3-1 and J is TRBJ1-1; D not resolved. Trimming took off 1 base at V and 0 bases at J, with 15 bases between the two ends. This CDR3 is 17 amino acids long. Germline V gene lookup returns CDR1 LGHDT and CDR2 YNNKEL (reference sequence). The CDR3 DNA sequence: TGTGCCAGCAGCCAAGCCCTAACGGCAGGATTGAACACTGAAGCTTTCTTT. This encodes CASSQALTAGLNTEAFF. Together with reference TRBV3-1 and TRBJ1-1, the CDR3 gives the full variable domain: DTAVSQTPKYLVTQMGNDKSIKCEQNLGHDTMYWYKQDSKKFLKIMFSYNNKELIINETVPNRFSPKSPDKAHLNLHINSLELGDSAVYFCASSQALTAGLNTEAFFGQGTRLTVV.

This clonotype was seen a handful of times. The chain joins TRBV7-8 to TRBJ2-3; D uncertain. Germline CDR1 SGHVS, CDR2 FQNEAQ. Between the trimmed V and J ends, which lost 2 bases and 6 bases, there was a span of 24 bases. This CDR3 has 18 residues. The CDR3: CASSLLRVGGSGSDTQYF. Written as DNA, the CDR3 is TGTGCCAGCAGCTTATTACGGGTCGGCGGCTCTGGTTCCGATACGCAGTATTTT.

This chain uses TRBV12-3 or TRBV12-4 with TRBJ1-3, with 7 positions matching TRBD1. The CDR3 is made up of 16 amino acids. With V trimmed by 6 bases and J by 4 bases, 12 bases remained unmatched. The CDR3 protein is CASSSRRQGGGNTIYF. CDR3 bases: TGTGCCAGCAGCTCCCGTCGACAGGGAGGGGGAAACACCATATATTTT.

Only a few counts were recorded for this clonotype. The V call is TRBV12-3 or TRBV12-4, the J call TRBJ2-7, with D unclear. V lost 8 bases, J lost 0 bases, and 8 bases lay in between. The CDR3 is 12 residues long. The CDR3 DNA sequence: TGTGCCAGCCGGGCGGACTCCTACGAGCAGTACTTC. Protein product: CASRADSYEQYF.

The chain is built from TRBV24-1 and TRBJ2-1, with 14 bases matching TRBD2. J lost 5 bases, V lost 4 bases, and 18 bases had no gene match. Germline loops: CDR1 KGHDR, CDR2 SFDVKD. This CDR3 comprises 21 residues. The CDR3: CATSDPGTSGSRLPLDNEQFF. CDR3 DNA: TGTGCCACCAGTGACCCCGGGACTAGCGGGAGCCGTTTGCCCCTTGACAATGAGCAGTTCTTC.